The next 21 T cell receptor beta chains were all read from a single sample in a study of T cell responses to AZD1222 COVID-19 vaccine. Assay: immunoSEQ multiplex PCR; the TCRdb copy retains only in-frame clones and omits some. Of 40,000 to 55,000 clones in the sample, about nine tenths were seen once. The material sequenced was peripheral blood, taken 28 days after the second AZD1222 dose. These receptors were taken from an adult who received the AZD1222 COVID-19 vaccine.

This clone was counted once. This chain joins TRBV6-5 and TRBJ1-1; D is possibly TRBD1 (6 bases). The CDR3 loop spans 14 amino acids. Trimming cost V 7 bases and J 1 base, with 13 bases left between them. Germline V gene data show CDR1 as MNHEY and CDR2 as SVGAGI. CDR3 in amino acids: CASTTGQPNTEAFF. DNA of the CDR3: TGTGCCAGCACTACCGGACAGCCGAACACTGAAGCTTTCTTT.

This chain joins TRBV5-1 and TRBJ2-3; a possible D gene is TRBD2 (6 bases). The germline V gene encodes CDR1 SGHRS and CDR2 YFSETQ. The CDR3 is 14 amino acids. V was pared by 5 bases and J by 0 bases, with 10 bases between. The CDR3 region is CASSVGGSTDTQYF. CDR3 DNA sequence: TGCGCCAGCAGTGTGGGGGGTAGCACAGATACGCAGTATTTT.

This rearrangement joins TRBV2 to TRBJ2-1, with a possible D match to TRBD2 (6 bases). The CDR3 covers 15 residues. The V and J ends lost 0 bases and 7 bases respectively, with 13 bases between them. Germline CDR1 and CDR2: SNHLY and FYNNEI. Here the CDR3 DNA reads TGTGCCAGCAGTGAAGCTTACAGGCGGGAAAATGAGCAGTTCTTC. This translates into CASSEAYRRENEQFF. Using reference TRBV2 and TRBJ2-1 for the parts outside the CDR3, the full variable domain is EPEVTQTPSHQVTQMGQEVILRCVPISNHLYFYWYRQILGQKVEFLVSFYNNEISEKSEIFDDQFSVERPDGSNFTLKIRSTKLEDSAMYFCASSEAYRRENEQFFGPGTRLTVL.

The chain links TRBV19 to TRBJ1-1, with D uncertain. The CDR3 totals 16 residues. The V gene's germline CDR1 is LNHDA and CDR2 SQIVND (reference sequence). Deletions cut 8 bases from V and 1 base from J, with 20 bases between. The CDR3 loop reads CASRWSRGRQNTEAFF. CDR3 coding DNA: TGTGCCAGTCGGTGGTCAAGAGGGAGACAGAACACTGAAGCTTTCTTT.

This rearrangement joins TRBV7-2 to TRBJ1-3; TRBD1 is a possible D gene (5 bases). V was pared by 5 bases and J by 0 bases, with 11 bases between. The germline V gene encodes CDR1 SGHTA and CDR2 FQGNSA. This CDR3 has 15 residues. The CDR3 DNA reads TGTGCCAGCAGCCCACGGAGGGGCTCTGGAAACACCATATATTTT. Its protein product is CASSPRRGSGNTIYF.

J is TRBJ2-2 and V is TRBV10-3, with 12 bases lining up with TRBD1. Germline V gives CDR1 ENHRY, CDR2 SYGVKD. The CDR3 covers 15 residues. V dropped 10 bases and J dropped 7; count of bases not matched to a gene: 10. The chain's CDR3 is CATPSGQGADGELFF. The CDR3 DNA sequence: TGTGCCACACCCTCGGGACAGGGGGCTGACGGGGAGCTGTTTTTT.

V and J are TRBV5-1 and TRBJ2-6; D may correspond to TRBD1 or TRBD2 (5 bases each). Per the germline V gene, CDR1 is SGHRS and CDR2 is YFSETQ. This CDR3 spans 17 amino acids. The V and J ends lost 0 bases and 2 bases respectively, with 12 bases between them. CDR3 coding DNA: TGCGCCAGCAGCTTGGATTTCCAGGGAGCTGGGGCCAACGTCCTGACTTTC. It specifies CASSLDFQGAGANVLTF.

The chain employs TRBV7-2 and TRBJ2-5, with 10 bases that match TRBD2. The CDR3 is 13 amino acids. Trimming removed 7 bases from V and 5 bases from J; junction bases left unmatched: 4. The germline gives CDR1 SGHTA, CDR2 FQGNSA. CDR3 in DNA: TGTGCCAGCACCCAGCGGGGGGGCGAGACCCAGTACTTC. This sequence encodes CASTQRGGETQYF.

The chain is built from TRBV19 and TRBJ2-1; 12 positions match TRBD2. CDR3 length equals 15 residues. Unmatched junction bases numbered 4, after V lost 7 bases and J lost 3 bases. Germline lookup yields CDR1 LNHDA and CDR2 SQIVND (reference sequence). Here the CDR3 DNA reads TGTGCCAGTACCCTGGGACTAGCGGGCTACAATGAGCAGTTCTTC. Protein product: CASTLGLAGYNEQFF.

The rearrangement links TRBV12-5 to TRBJ1-1, with 9 bases fitting TRBD1. Per the germline V gene, CDR1 is LGHNT and CDR2 is FRNRAP. V was clipped by 5 bases and J by 10 bases; unmatched bases: 5. The CDR3 is 12 residues long. CDR3 in DNA: TGTGCTAGTGGTGTTGGGACAGGGACAGCTTTCTTT. This translates into CASGVGTGTAFF.

The V and J genes are TRBV5-8 and TRBJ2-3, with D maybe TRBD2 (6 bases). This CDR3 contains 15 residues. Trimming cost V 4 bases and J 3 bases, with 15 bases left between them. Germline CDR1 reads SGHTS; CDR2 reads YDEGEE. The CDR3 loop reads CASSPKGRGTDTQYF. As DNA, the CDR3 is TGTGCCAGCAGCCCGAAAGGGCGGGGAACAGATACGCAGTATTTT. Complete variable domain (other parts from reference TRBV5-8 and TRBJ2-3): EAGVTQSPTHLIKTRGQQATLRCSPISGHTSVYWYQQALGLGLQFLLWYDEGEERNRGNFPPRFSGRQFPNYSSELNVNALELEDSALYLCASSPKGRGTDTQYFGPGTRLTVL.

The J gene is TRBJ1-6, the V gene TRBV27; 8 bases line up with TRBD1. Germline values: CDR1 MNHEY, CDR2 SMNVEV (reference sequence). This CDR3 is 16 amino acids long. The V and J ends lost 5 bases and 5 bases, in that order; junction bases with no gene match: 8. CDR3 sequence (DNA): TGTGCCAGCAGTCTTCGGACAGGGCTGCATAATTCACCCCTCCACTTT. It specifies CASSLRTGLHNSPLHF.

V and J are TRBV2 and TRBJ2-2; tentatively, D is TRBD1 (5 bases). Between the trimmed V and J ends, which lost 5 bases and 4 bases, there was a span of 11 bases. From germline, CDR1 is SNHLY and CDR2 FYNNEI. There are 14 residues in the CDR3. CDR3 sequence reads: CASSYTGPTGELFF. CDR3 sequence (DNA): TGTGCCAGCAGTTATACAGGACCCACCGGGGAGCTGTTTTTT.

This clone was detected once. The gene calls are TRBV7-8 and TRBJ1-2; 7 nucleotides line up with TRBD1. With 6 bases clipped from V and 6 bases from J, the junction kept 7 bases outside the gene matches. This CDR3 comprises 13 residues. CDR1 is SGHVS and CDR2 is FQNEAQ in the germline V gene. CDR3 DNA: TGTGCCAGCAGGACCGGGACAGAAAATGGCTACACCTTC. Its translation: CASRTGTENGYTF.

The chain uses TRBV5-6 and TRBJ2-7; D may be TRBD2 (5 bases). Germline V gene lookup returns CDR1 SGHDT and CDR2 YYEEEE. V gave up 4 bases and J gave up 5 bases, with 10 bases separating them. The CDR3 length is 12 residues. CDR3: CASSPGVHEQYF. The CDR3, as DNA: TGTGCCAGCAGCCCCGGGGTACACGAGCAGTACTTC.

The chain links TRBV3-1 (or the pseudogene TRBV3-2) to TRBJ2-7; TRBD2 agrees at 9 bases. This CDR3 spans 14 amino acids. Germline CDR1 and CDR2: LGHDT and YNNKEL (reference sequence). The V gene end was trimmed by 4 bases and the J gene end by 3 bases; junction bases not matched to a gene: 4. The CDR3 here is CASSRGGGVYEQYF. The CDR3 region has the DNA TGTGCCAGCAGCCGTGGCGGGGGGGTCTACGAGCAGTACTTC.

The chain carries TRBV20-1 and TRBJ1-5; D not certain. The CDR3 is 12 amino acids. Germline-derived CDR1 and CDR2 are DFQATT and SNEGSKA (reference sequence). Trimming removed 4 bases at V and 3 bases at J, with 7 bases between. The CDR3 sequence: CSATDTNQPQHF. CDR3 nucleotide sequence: TGCAGTGCTACTGACACCAATCAGCCCCAGCATTTT.

V usage is TRBV6-6 and J usage is TRBJ1-5; tentatively, D is TRBD1 (5 bases). Germline lookup yields CDR1 MNHNY and CDR2 SVGAGI (reference sequence). V was shortened by 2 bases and J by 4 bases, with 9 bases between the two germline ends. This CDR3 comprises 14 residues. The CDR3 loop is CASSYRGENQPQHF. The CDR3 DNA follows: TGTGCCAGCAGTTACCGGGGCGAAAATCAGCCCCAGCATTTT.

This chain joins TRBV29-1 and TRBJ2-6; D may be TRBD1 (6 bases). Germline CDR1 and CDR2: SQVTM and ANQGSEA. The CDR3 consists of 17 residues. V was cut by 5 bases and J by 0 bases, with 17 bases left in between. Here the CDR3 DNA reads TGCAGCGTTACTTCGAGGGGGTCTCTCTCTGGGGCCAACGTCCTGACTTTC. It specifies CSVTSRGSLSGANVLTF.

This chain joins TRBV5-6 and TRBJ2-5, with no clear D. The germline gives CDR1 SGHDT, CDR2 YYEEEE. The CDR3 is 16 residues long. Deletions cut 0 bases from V and 0 bases from J, with 12 bases between. The CDR3 sequence: CASSLEAYLYQETQYF. CDR3 coding DNA: TGTGCCAGCAGCTTGGAAGCATACCTGTACCAAGAGACCCAGTACTTC. Drawing the rest from reference TRBV5-6 and TRBJ2-5, the complete variable domain is DAGVTQSPTHLIKTRGQQVTLRCSPKSGHDTVSWYQQALGQGPQFIFQYYEEEERQRGNFPDRFSGHQFPNYSSELNVNALLLGDSALYLCASSLEAYLYQETQYFGPGTRLLVL.

The chain recombines TRBV5-6 with TRBJ2-6, with D perhaps matching TRBD1 or TRBD2 (5 bases each). CDR1 SGHDT and CDR2 YYEEEE come from the germline V gene. V lost 0 bases, J lost 0 bases, and 10 bases lay in between. The CDR3 consists of 17 residues. The CDR3 region has the DNA TGTGCCAGCAGCTTGGAACGGGGACCCTCTGGGGCCAACGTCCTGACTTTC. This translates into CASSLERGPSGANVLTF.